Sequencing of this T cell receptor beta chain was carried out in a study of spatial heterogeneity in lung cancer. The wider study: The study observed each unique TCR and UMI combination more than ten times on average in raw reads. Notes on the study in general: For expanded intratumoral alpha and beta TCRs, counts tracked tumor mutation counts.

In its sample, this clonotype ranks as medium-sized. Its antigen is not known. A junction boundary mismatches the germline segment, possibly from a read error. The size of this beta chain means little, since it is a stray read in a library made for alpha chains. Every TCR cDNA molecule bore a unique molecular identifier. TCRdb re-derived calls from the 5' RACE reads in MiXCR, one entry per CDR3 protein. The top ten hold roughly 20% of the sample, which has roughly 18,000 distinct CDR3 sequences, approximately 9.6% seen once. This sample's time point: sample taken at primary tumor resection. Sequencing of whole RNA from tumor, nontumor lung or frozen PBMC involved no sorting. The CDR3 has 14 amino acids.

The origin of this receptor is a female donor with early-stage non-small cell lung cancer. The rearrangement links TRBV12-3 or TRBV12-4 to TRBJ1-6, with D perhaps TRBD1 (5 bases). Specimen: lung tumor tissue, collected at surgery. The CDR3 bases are TGTGCCAGCAGCTTAGGCGCAGGGAATTCACCCCTCCACTTT. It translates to CASSLGAGNSPLHF.